A selection of T cell receptor beta chains follows, all from one sample in a study of cytomegalovirus exposure and HLA in healthy donors. The table came from immunoSEQ multiplex PCR; TCRdb's copy has only in-frame clones and leaves some out. The sample yields approximately 280,000 clones, approximately 90% seen once. The sequenced sample consisted of PBMCs. The receptor set was obtained from a woman aged 18-30 years in good health and CMV-seronegative. CDR3s include the opening cysteine and the closing phenylalanine or tryptophan. A D gene is named only where the DNA matches it firmly. Some rows have no size entry. The others give once, few or many, or a class for an expanded clone.

d_call: TRBD1
clone_size: NA
v_call: TRBV5-1
j_call: TRBJ2-7
cdr3_nt: TGCGCCAGCAGCTCCGGGACAGAGTACGAGCAGTACTTC
cdr3_aa: CASSSGTEYEQYF

d_call: NA
clone_size: NA
v_call: TRBV4-3
j_call: TRBJ2-3
cdr3_nt: TGCGCCAGTAGAGATGAGGCAGATACGCAGTATTTT
cdr3_aa: CASRDEADTQYF

d_call: NA
clone_size: NA
v_call: TRBV28
j_call: TRBJ1-2
cdr3_nt: TGTGCCAGCAGTTTGGACTTTATATATGGCTACACCTTC
cdr3_aa: CASSLDFIYGYTF

d_call: NA
clone_size: NA
v_call: TRBV5-8
j_call: TRBJ1-2
cdr3_nt: TGTGCCAGCAGCTTCGCAGGGAAACACGGCTACACCTTC
cdr3_aa: CASSFAGKHGYTF

d_call: NA
clone_size: NA
v_call: TRBV9
j_call: TRBJ1-1
cdr3_nt: TGTGCCAGCAGCGTACCAGGGGCCACTGAAGCTTTCTTT
cdr3_aa: CASSVPGATEAFF

d_call: TRBD1
clone_size: once
v_call: TRBV5-6
j_call: TRBJ2-7
cdr3_nt: TGTGCCAGCAGCCCGGGACAGGGTAGCGAGCAGTACTTC
cdr3_aa: CASSPGQGSEQYF

d_call: NA
clone_size: once
v_call: TRBV5-4
j_call: TRBJ1-4
cdr3_nt: TGTGCCAGCAGCTCTGACATAGATAATGAAAAACTGTTTTTT
cdr3_aa: CASSSDIDNEKLFF

d_call: TRBD1
clone_size: few
v_call: TRBV4-1
j_call: TRBJ1-2
cdr3_nt: TGCGCCAGCAGCCAAGTCCCATCCGCAGGGGGCGGCTACACCTTC
cdr3_aa: CASSQVPSAGGGYTF

d_call: NA
clone_size: once
v_call: TRBV7-8
j_call: TRBJ2-7
cdr3_nt: TGTGCCAGCAAACAAGTCTCGTGGACCGGGACTCCCTACGAGCAGTACTTC
cdr3_aa: CASKQVSWTGTPYEQYF

d_call: TRBD1
clone_size: NA
v_call: TRBV15
j_call: TRBJ1-2
cdr3_nt: TGTGCCACCAAGGACAGGGCTAACTATGGCTACACCTTC
cdr3_aa: CATKDRANYGYTF

d_call: NA
clone_size: NA
v_call: TRBV4-3
j_call: TRBJ2-7
cdr3_nt: TGCGCCAGCAGCCAAGGCCCTTCCAGACAGTACGAGCAGTACTTC
cdr3_aa: CASSQGPSRQYEQYF

d_call: TRBD1
clone_size: NA
v_call: TRBV28
j_call: TRBJ1-2
cdr3_nt: TGTGCCAGCTCAGCACAGGGGCTACCTAACTATGGCTACACCTTC
cdr3_aa: CASSAQGLPNYGYTF

d_call: NA
clone_size: NA
v_call: TRBV27
j_call: TRBJ1-1
cdr3_nt: TGTGCCAGCAGTTTCGGGTTTGAAGCTTTCTTT
cdr3_aa: CASSFGFEAFF

d_call: NA
clone_size: NA
v_call: TRBV9
j_call: TRBJ2-7
cdr3_nt: TGTGCCAGCAGCGGTAGCGGTTACGAGCAGTACTTC
cdr3_aa: CASSGSGYEQYF

d_call: TRBD2
clone_size: NA
v_call: TRBV10-2
j_call: TRBJ2-5
cdr3_nt: TGCGCCAGCAGTGCCCACCCTCCCGGGACTAGCGGGCGGGGGGAGGCCCAGTACTTC
cdr3_aa: CASSAHPPGTSGRGEAQYF

d_call: NA
clone_size: NA
v_call: TRBV7-9
j_call: TRBJ2-7
cdr3_nt: TGTGCCAGCAGCCCCGGACAGCTCGTTTACGAGCAGTACTTC
cdr3_aa: CASSPGQLVYEQYF

d_call: TRBD2
clone_size: NA
v_call: TRBV5-1
j_call: TRBJ2-3
cdr3_nt: TGCGCCAGCAGCCCCCGACTAGCGGGAAGCACAGATACGCAGTATTTT
cdr3_aa: CASSPRLAGSTDTQYF

d_call: TRBD1
clone_size: NA
v_call: TRBV28
j_call: TRBJ2-5
cdr3_nt: TGTGCCAGCAGTCCCCGGACAGGGGACGGGACCCAGTACTTC
cdr3_aa: CASSPRTGDGTQYF

d_call: TRBD1
clone_size: NA
v_call: TRBV28
j_call: TRBJ1-5
cdr3_nt: TGTGCCAGCATCGGGGTTATGGGACAGGGCGGGCAGCCCCAGCATTTT
cdr3_aa: CASIGVMGQGGQPQHF

d_call: NA
clone_size: NA
v_call: TRBV2
j_call: TRBJ2-3
cdr3_nt: TGTGCCAGCAGTCCGCGACAGCCGGGCACAGATACGCAGTATTTT
cdr3_aa: CASSPRQPGTDTQYF

d_call: TRBD2
clone_size: NA
v_call: TRBV6-5
j_call: TRBJ2-7
cdr3_nt: TGTGCCAGCACCCCTTATGCTAGCGGCTACGAGCAGTACTTC
cdr3_aa: CASTPYASGYEQYF

d_call: TRBD2
clone_size: once
v_call: TRBV5-4
j_call: TRBJ2-3
cdr3_nt: TGTGCCAGCAGCTTGACGACTAGCGGGACGGATACGCAGTATTTT
cdr3_aa: CASSLTTSGTDTQYF

d_call: NA
clone_size: NA
v_call: TRBV28
j_call: TRBJ2-1
cdr3_nt: TGTGCCAGCAGTCAACGGACACAATGGAAGTTCTTC
cdr3_aa: CASSQRTQWKFF

d_call: TRBD1
clone_size: NA
v_call: TRBV28
j_call: TRBJ2-2
cdr3_nt: TGTGCCAGCATTAGTGGGGACAGTCCCCCCGGGGAGCTGTTTTTT
cdr3_aa: CASISGDSPPGELFF

d_call: TRBD2
clone_size: NA
v_call: TRBV27
j_call: TRBJ2-3
cdr3_nt: TGTGCCAGCAGTTCCTTAGCGGGTAGCACAGATACGCAGTATTTT
cdr3_aa: CASSSLAGSTDTQYF

d_call: NA
clone_size: NA
v_call: TRBV28
j_call: TRBJ1-5
cdr3_nt: TGTGCCAGCAGTTCCCTTGACGGAGGGGAGGCTCAGCCCCAGCATTTT
cdr3_aa: CASSSLDGGEAQPQHF

d_call: NA
clone_size: NA
v_call: TRBV6-5
j_call: TRBJ2-1
cdr3_nt: TGTGCCAGCAGTTCGGATCCTAGGGGTGAGCAGTTCTTC
cdr3_aa: CASSSDPRGEQFF

d_call: NA
clone_size: NA
v_call: TRBV6-1
j_call: TRBJ1-5
cdr3_nt: TGTGCCAGCGGCACCGACAGTGATTCGCCCCAGCATTTT
cdr3_aa: CASGTDSDSPQHF

d_call: TRBD2
clone_size: NA
v_call: TRBV6-1
j_call: TRBJ2-1
cdr3_nt: TGTGCCAGCAGTGGGGCAGCGGGAGGGCCGATTGAGCAGTTCTTC
cdr3_aa: CASSGAAGGPIEQFF

d_call: NA
clone_size: once
v_call: TRBV14
j_call: TRBJ2-7
cdr3_nt: TGTGCCAGCAGCCAATGGTTTGAGCCCTACGAGCAGTACTTC
cdr3_aa: CASSQWFEPYEQYF

d_call: NA
clone_size: NA
v_call: TRBV7-9
j_call: TRBJ2-3
cdr3_nt: TGTGCCAGCAGCTCCTTTTTGGCCGCCTCAGATACGCAGTATTTT
cdr3_aa: CASSSFLAASDTQYF

d_call: NA
clone_size: NA
v_call: TRBV5-6
j_call: TRBJ1-1
cdr3_nt: TGTGCCAGCAGCTTGGGGTCCCTGACAGATTTCTTCATGAACACTGAAGCTTTCTTT
cdr3_aa: CASSLGSLTDFFMNTEAFF

d_call: NA
clone_size: NA
v_call: TRBV6-4
j_call: TRBJ2-1
cdr3_nt: TGTGCCAGCAGTGACTTGTGGACTCGTGATAGAAATGAGCAGTTCTTC
cdr3_aa: CASSDLWTRDRNEQFF

d_call: NA
clone_size: NA
v_call: TRBV9
j_call: TRBJ2-2
cdr3_nt: TGTGCCAGCAGCGTAGGAGGGTACGGGGAGCTGTTTTTT
cdr3_aa: CASSVGGYGELFF

d_call: NA
clone_size: once
v_call: TRBV6-5
j_call: TRBJ1-5
cdr3_nt: TGTGCCAGCAGCCCACCAGGGGACGGGCAGCCCCAGCATTTT
cdr3_aa: CASSPPGDGQPQHF

d_call: NA
clone_size: NA
v_call: TRBV7-9
j_call: TRBJ2-3
cdr3_nt: TGTGCCAGCAGCTCCAGACTATCCAGCACAGATACGCAGTATTTT
cdr3_aa: CASSSRLSSTDTQYF

d_call: TRBD1
clone_size: NA
v_call: TRBV5-6
j_call: TRBJ2-7
cdr3_nt: TGTGCCAGCACCCGGGACAGGTCCTACGAGCAGTACTTC
cdr3_aa: CASTRDRSYEQYF

d_call: TRBD2
clone_size: NA
v_call: TRBV28
j_call: TRBJ2-5
cdr3_nt: TGTGCCAGCAGCTTTACAGGCGGGGGGGTCGAAGAGACCCAGTACTTC
cdr3_aa: CASSFTGGGVEETQYF

d_call: TRBD2
clone_size: NA
v_call: TRBV11-3
j_call: TRBJ2-5
cdr3_nt: TGTGCCAGCAGCCTGGGGACTAGCGGGCCTCAGGAGACCCAGTACTTC
cdr3_aa: CASSLGTSGPQETQYF

d_call: TRBD2
clone_size: NA
v_call: TRBV18
j_call: TRBJ2-2
cdr3_nt: TGTGCCAGCTCAACGGCGGGAGGAAGATCCGGGGAGCTGTTTTTT
cdr3_aa: CASSTAGGRSGELFF

d_call: TRBD2
clone_size: NA
v_call: TRBV4-2
j_call: TRBJ2-1
cdr3_nt: TGTGCCAGCAGCCAAGATTTAGCGGGAGTCGGTGAGCAGTTCTTC
cdr3_aa: CASSQDLAGVGEQFF

d_call: TRBD1
clone_size: NA
v_call: TRBV7-2
j_call: TRBJ1-2
cdr3_nt: TGTGCCAGCAGCTTAGAGGGTCGCATAACAGGGGTGTATGGCTACACCTTC
cdr3_aa: CASSLEGRITGVYGYTF

d_call: TRBD2
clone_size: NA
v_call: TRBV7-2
j_call: TRBJ2-1
cdr3_nt: TGTGCCAGCAGCTTAAGGGGGACTAGCGGAGCCTACAATGAGCAGTTCTTC
cdr3_aa: CASSLRGTSGAYNEQFF

d_call: TRBD2
clone_size: NA
v_call: TRBV7-3
j_call: TRBJ2-5
cdr3_nt: TGTGCCAGCAGCTTAACGGGGACTAGCGGAGCTCAAGAGACCCAGTACTTC
cdr3_aa: CASSLTGTSGAQETQYF